This T cell receptor (beta chain) was observed in a study of CD8 T cells in ankylosing spondylitis. Study-wide points: Disease-associated clones were reportedly significantly overrepresented in matched ankylosing spondylitis synovial fluid. Several highly homologous variants made up a TCR beta motif, and this motif appeared characteristic of ankylosing spondylitis blood. In the blood and synovial fluid of reactive arthritis, some motif variants had been previously reported.

The CDR3 extends over 16 amino acids. Looked up from germline, CDR1 is SEHNR and CDR2 is FQNEAQ (reference sequence). Trimming cost V 5 bases and J 4 bases; bases outside gene matches: 7. This clonotype was recorded a few times. What it binds is unknown. Researchers built TCR beta libraries using quantitative 5'-RACE with molecular barcodes. TCRdb passed the 5' RACE reads through MiXCR, listing each CDR3 protein once. The sample comprises approximately 300,000 distinct CDR3 sequences, 7% to 9% of which are singletons, and just over 14% rests with the top ten. The chain couples TRBV7-9 to TRBJ2-1, with TRBD2 identical over 11 bases. The sample comprised blood, either unsorted or a sorted T cell fraction (not recorded which). This TCR was sampled from a male donor with ankylosing spondylitis. The CDR3 DNA follows: TGTGCCAGCAGCCCACAGACTAGCGGGGTTTACAATGAGCAGTTCTTC. This translates into CASSPQTSGVYNEQFF. Based on the CDR3 plus reference TRBV7-9 and TRBJ2-1, the full variable domain is DTGVSQNPRHKITKRGQNVTFRCDPISEHNRLYWYRQTLGQGPEFLTYFQNEAQLEKSRLLSDRFSAERPKGSFSTLEIQRTEQGDSAMYLCASSPQTSGVYNEQFFGPGTRLTVL.